A single sample gave rise to the 11 T cell receptor beta chains below, sequenced in a study of control samples from healthy donors and cancer patients. Only in-frame clones appear in the TCRdb table, and some are missing; sequencing was by immunoSEQ multiplex PCR. The sample yields around 130,000 clones, 88% seen once. Sequences were obtained from blood. All receptors come from a man in his fifties in good health.

The chain carries TRBV15 and TRBJ2-3; the match to TRBD1 covers 8 bases. The germline gives CDR1 LNHNV, CDR2 YYDKDF (reference sequence). V lost 1 base and J lost 3; bases outside the gene matches: 9. This CDR3 is built from 17 residues. The CDR3 coding sequence is TGTGCCACCAGCAGAGGGGGACAGGCGTTTTGGACAGATACGCAGTATTTT. This gives the protein CATSRGGQAFWTDTQYF. The whole variable domain, filled in from reference TRBV15 and TRBJ2-3, reads DAMVIQNPRYQVTQFGKPVTLSCSQTLNHNVMYWYQQKSSQAPKLLFHYYDKDFNNEADTPDNFQSRRPNTSFCFLDIRSPGLGDTAMYLCATSRGGQAFWTDTQYFGPGTRLTVL.

This chain links TRBV7-6 with TRBJ2-2; 7 nucleotides align to TRBD1. Germline CDR1 reads SGHVS; CDR2 reads FNYEAQ. V lost 1 base, J lost 6 bases, and 5 bases stayed unmatched. The CDR3 runs 15 residues. The CDR3 DNA follows: TGTGCCAGCAGCTTAGAACAGGGGATCCCCGGGGAGCTGTTTTTT. Translated: CASSLEQGIPGELFF. Drawing the rest from reference TRBV7-6 and TRBJ2-2, the complete variable domain is GAGVSQSPRYKVTKRGQDVALRCDPISGHVSLYWYRQALGQGPEFLTYFNYEAQQDKSGLPNDRFSAERPEGSISTLTIQRTEQRDSAMYRCASSLEQGIPGELFFGEGSRLTVL.

This clone occurred once. V gene TRBV6-5 combines with J gene TRBJ2-7; D unresolved. CDR3 length: 15 amino acids. V was shortened by 0 bases and J by 0 bases, with 9 bases between the two germline ends. CDR1 and CDR2 (germline): MNHEY, SVGAGI. CDR3 residues: CASSYSMGSSYEQYF. In DNA form, the CDR3 reads TGTGCCAGCAGTTACTCAATGGGAAGCTCCTACGAGCAGTACTTC.

The V gene is TRBV28, the J gene TRBJ1-2; 7 bases are a match to TRBD1. This CDR3 is 12 amino acids long. Per germline, CDR1 MDHEN and CDR2 SYDVKM. Trimming at V came to 4 bases and at J to 8 bases, leaving 4 bases not matched to a gene. CDR3 bases: TGTGCCAGCAGTTCCCCGGACAGGGGCTACACCTTC. Amino acids: CASSSPDRGYTF.

The chain recombines TRBV2 with TRBJ2-3; TRBD2 is a possible D gene (6 bases). This CDR3 comprises 15 residues. V was clipped by 8 bases and J by 0 bases, with 15 bases between them. Germline V gene data show CDR1 as SNHLY and CDR2 as FYNNEI. The CDR3 loop reads CASGGPSPSTDTQYF. CDR3 nucleotide sequence: TGTGCCAGCGGAGGGCCGTCTCCTAGCACAGATACGCAGTATTTT.

The chain carries TRBV30 and TRBJ1-2; TRBD1 might be the D (6 bases). V lost 3 bases and J lost 6, with 17 bases in between. CDR1 and CDR2 (germline): GTSNPN, SVGIG (reference sequence). The CDR3 is made up of 14 amino acids. The CDR3 bases are TGTGCCTGGAGACCGGGAACAGGGCCGGATGGCTACACCTTC. Translating gives CAWRPGTGPDGYTF.

The V and J genes are TRBV5-1 and TRBJ2-7; D is perhaps TRBD1 or TRBD2 (7 bases each). Deletions cut 3 bases from V and 2 bases from J, with 12 bases between. The CDR3 has 14 residues. Germline loops: CDR1 SGHRS, CDR2 YFSETQ. CDR3 DNA: TGCGCCAGCAGCTGGAGCGGGACAGCCTACGAGCAGTACTTC. Translating it yields CASSWSGTAYEQYF.

The rearrangement joins TRBV18 to TRBJ2-3; 10 nucleotides agree with TRBD2. This CDR3 region has 18 residues. Germline V gene data show CDR1 as KGHSH and CDR2 as LQKENI. After removal of 1 base from V and 4 bases from J, the junction contained 11 bases not matched to a gene. The CDR3 nucleotides read TGTGCCAGCTCACCACGGGCACTAGCGGGGACCACGCCAGATACGCAGTATTTT. Amino acid sequence: CASSPRALAGTTPDTQYF.

The genes are TRBV28 and TRBJ1-1; TRBD1 is a possible D gene (5 bases). This CDR3 has 14 residues. Looked up from germline, CDR1 is MDHEN and CDR2 is SYDVKM. Trimming removed 5 bases from V and 6 bases from J, with 16 bases in between. The CDR3 region is CASSLQRAGSEAFF. CDR3 coding DNA: TGTGCCAGCAGTCTGCAGCGGGCAGGGTCTGAAGCTTTCTTT.

In DNA, the CDR3 is TGCAGCGTTGGGGACAAAACCTACGAGCAGTACTTC. This encodes CSVGDKTYEQYF. The chain recombines TRBV29-1 with TRBJ2-7, with D perhaps matching TRBD1 (6 bases). The germline gives CDR1 SQVTM, CDR2 ANQGSEA. CDR3 length: 12 amino acids. With 4 bases removed from V and 2 bases from J, the gap between germline ends came to 9 bases.

The genes are TRBV19 and TRBJ1-4; D not certain. V lost 9 bases and J lost 8, with 16 bases in between. Germline assignment: CDR1 LNHDA and CDR2 SQIVND (reference sequence). The CDR3 consists of 13 residues. In nucleotides, the CDR3 is TGTGCCAGCAGAGGGCTCGGAGGCGAAAAACTGTTTTTT. Its translation is CASRGLGGEKLFF.